This TCR beta chain is from a study of human versus mouse CDR3 diversity and MHC coevolution. Study-level background: Each sample yielded roughly 5.5 x 10^6 to 1.7 x 10^7 valid reads.

This clone came up once. What it recognizes is unknown. The study's findings and limits: Humans had the largest estimated TCR beta repertoire, some 1.5 million clonotypes. Mice had fewer CDR3 deletions and insertions than humans on average.

TCRdb keeps only in-frame clones here, not all; method: immunoSEQ multiplex PCR. The profile shows tens of thousands of clones, just under 95% of them singletons. With 4 bases removed from V and 4 bases from J, the gap between germline ends came to 10 bases. The CDR3 is made up of 13 amino acids. Germline CDR1 is LNHDA and CDR2 is SQIVND (reference sequence). The specimen was naive CD4+ T cells from blood. Specified subset: CD45RO-negative CD62L-positive naive CD4 T cells. This chain joins TRBV19 and TRBJ1-2; possibly TRBD1 for D (5 bases). The receptor's source is a person aged 25-75 years in good health. DNA for the CDR3: TGTGCCAGTAGTACGGGGGATTTCTATGGCTACACCTTC. Its protein is CASSTGDFYGYTF.